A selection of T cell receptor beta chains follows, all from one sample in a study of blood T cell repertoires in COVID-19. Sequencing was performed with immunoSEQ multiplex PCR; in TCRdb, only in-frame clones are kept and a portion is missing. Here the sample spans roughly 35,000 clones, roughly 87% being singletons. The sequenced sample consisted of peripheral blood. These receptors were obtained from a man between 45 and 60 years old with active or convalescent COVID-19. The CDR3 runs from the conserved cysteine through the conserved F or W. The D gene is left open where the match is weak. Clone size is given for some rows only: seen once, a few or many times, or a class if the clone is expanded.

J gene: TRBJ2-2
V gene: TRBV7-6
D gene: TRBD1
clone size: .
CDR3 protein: CASSLTGGNTGELFF
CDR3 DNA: TGTGCCAGCAGCTTAACAGGGGGGAACACCGGGGAGCTGTTTTTT

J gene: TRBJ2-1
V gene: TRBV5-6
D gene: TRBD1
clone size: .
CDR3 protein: CASSSYRGNYNEQFF
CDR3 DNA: TGTGCCAGCAGCTCTTACAGGGGGAACTACAATGAGCAGTTCTTC

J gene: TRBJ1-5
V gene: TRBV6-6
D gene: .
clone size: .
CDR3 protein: CASSTDRNSNQPQHF
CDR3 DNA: TGTGCCAGCAGTACGGACAGAAATAGCAATCAGCCCCAGCATTTT

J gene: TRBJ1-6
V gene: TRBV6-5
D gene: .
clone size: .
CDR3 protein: CASSPQGSYNSPLHF
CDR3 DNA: TGTGCCAGCAGTCCGCAGGGGAGCTATAATTCACCCCTCCACTTT

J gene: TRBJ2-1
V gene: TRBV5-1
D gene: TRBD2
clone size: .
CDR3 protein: CASSSQLAGGSGEQFF
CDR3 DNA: TGCGCCAGCAGCTCCCAACTAGCGGGAGGGAGCGGTGAGCAGTTCTTC

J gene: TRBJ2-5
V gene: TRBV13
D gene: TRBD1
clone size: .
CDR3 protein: CASRETDRGRETQYF
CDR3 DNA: TGTGCCAGCAGAGAAACCGACAGGGGTAGAGAGACCCAGTACTTC

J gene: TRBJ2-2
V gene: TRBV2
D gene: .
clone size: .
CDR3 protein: CASSARGHLLSHTGELFF
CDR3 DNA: TGTGCCAGCAGTGCCCGCGGCCATCTCCTTTCGCACACCGGGGAGCTGTTTTTT

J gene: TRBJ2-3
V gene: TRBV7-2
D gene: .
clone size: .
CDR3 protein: CASSSPGDTQYF
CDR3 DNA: TGTGCCAGCAGCTCCCCGGGGGATACGCAGTATTTT

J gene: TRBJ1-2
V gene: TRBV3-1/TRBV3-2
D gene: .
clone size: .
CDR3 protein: CASSQVDSSYGYTF
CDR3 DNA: TGTGCCAGCAGCCAAGTGGACAGCAGCTATGGCTACACCTTC

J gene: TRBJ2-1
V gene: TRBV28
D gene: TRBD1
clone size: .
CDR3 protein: CASSLVGQGIVSEQFF
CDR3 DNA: TGTGCCAGCAGTTTAGTAGGACAGGGGATTGTCAGTGAGCAGTTCTTC

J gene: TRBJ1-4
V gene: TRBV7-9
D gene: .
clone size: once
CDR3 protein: CASSPTGGAGEKLFF
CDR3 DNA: TGTGCCAGCAGCCCCACGGGGGGGGCTGGTGAAAAACTGTTTTTT

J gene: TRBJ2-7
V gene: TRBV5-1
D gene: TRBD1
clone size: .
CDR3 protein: CASSPGTGAYEQYF
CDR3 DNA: TGCGCCAGCAGTCCCGGGACAGGAGCCTACGAGCAGTACTTC

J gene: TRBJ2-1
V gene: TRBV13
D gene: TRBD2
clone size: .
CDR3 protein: CASSPGLVNEQFF
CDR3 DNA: TGTGCCAGCAGCCCGGGACTAGTCAATGAGCAGTTCTTC

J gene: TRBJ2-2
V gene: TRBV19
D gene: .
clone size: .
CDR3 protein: CASSQYGAGTHTGELFF
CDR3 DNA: TGTGCCAGTAGCCAATATGGGGCCGGGACACACACCGGGGAGCTGTTTTTT

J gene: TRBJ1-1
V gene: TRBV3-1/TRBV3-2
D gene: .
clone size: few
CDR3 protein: CASTQRGLNTEAFF
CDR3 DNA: TGTGCCAGCACCCAAAGAGGGTTGAACACTGAAGCTTTCTTT